This TCR beta chain originates from a study of radiation and T cells in renal cell carcinoma. Regarding the study as a whole: Top tumor clonotypes rose in blood 2 weeks post-radiation, then contracted.

The time point was: blood 4 weeks post-SBRT, at nephrectomy. Treatment noted: 15 Gy SBRT to primary tumor, nephrectomy 4 weeks later. Nephrectomy followed 15 Gy stereotactic body radiation by 4 weeks. V was cut by 3 bases and J by 0 bases, with 12 bases left in between. This CDR3 comprises 16 residues. Germline CDR1 reads MDHEN; CDR2 reads SYDVKM. On this clone: Antigen unknown.

Profiling relied on immunoSEQ multiplex PCR, and the TCRdb table lists in-frame clones only, not all of them. The sample lists around 100,000 clones; roughly 84% were seen once. This clonotype was obtained from a man in his sixties with renal cell carcinoma. This chain connects TRBV28 to TRBJ1-5; D possibly corresponds to TRBD1 (6 bases). This specimen consisted of blood, obtained from a patient whose treatment included radiotherapy and nephrectomy. The CDR3: CASSLSGTFSNQPQHF. The CDR3 DNA follows: TGTGCCAGCAGTTTGAGCGGGACATTTAGCAATCAGCCCCAGCATTTT. The whole variable domain, filled in from reference TRBV28 and TRBJ1-5, reads DVKVTQSSRYLVKRTGEKVFLECVQDMDHENMFWYRQDPGLGLRLIYFSYDVKMKEKGDIPEGYSVSREKKERFSLILESASTNQTSMYLCASSLSGTFSNQPQHFGDGTRLSIL.